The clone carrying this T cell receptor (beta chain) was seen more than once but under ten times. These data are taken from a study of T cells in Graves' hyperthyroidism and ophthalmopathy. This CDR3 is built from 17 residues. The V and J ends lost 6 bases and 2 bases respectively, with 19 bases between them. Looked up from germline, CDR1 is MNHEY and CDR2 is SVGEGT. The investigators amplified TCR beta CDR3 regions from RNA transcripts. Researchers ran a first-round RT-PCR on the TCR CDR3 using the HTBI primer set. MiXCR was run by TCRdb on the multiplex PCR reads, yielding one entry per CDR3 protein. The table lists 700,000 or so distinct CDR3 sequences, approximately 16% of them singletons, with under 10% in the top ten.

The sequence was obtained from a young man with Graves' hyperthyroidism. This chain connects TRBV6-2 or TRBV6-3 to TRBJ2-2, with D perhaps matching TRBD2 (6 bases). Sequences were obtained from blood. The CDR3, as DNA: TGTGCCAGCAGACTGGGACTTCTCAAACTCAACACCGGGGAGCTGTTTTTT. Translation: CASRLGLLKLNTGELFF.